These T cell receptor beta chains were read from a single sample in a study of shared clonotypes between healthy human individuals. Sequencing used immunoSEQ multiplex PCR; TCRdb keeps in-frame clones, though not all of them. Of approximately 1.4 million clones detected, 95% to 99% appear once; the ten largest clones hold 0.4% to 0.45%. Material: naive CD4+ T cells sorted from blood. These receptors were obtained from a young man in good health. Each CDR3 is given with its conserved first and last residue. A D gene is named only where the DNA matches it firmly. A clone size is listed for some rows: how often the clone was seen (once, few, many), or a class if it is expanded.

abundance	d_gene	len	v_gene	j_gene	CDR3nt	CDR3aa
.	.	17	TRBV5-4	TRBJ2-2	TGTGCCAGCACCCGTTATCCCGGGACTCAGAACACCGGGGAGCTGTTTTTT	CASTRYPGTQNTGELFF
.	.	13	TRBV12-5	TRBJ2-2	TGTGCTAGTGGTTCCGAGGTATTCGGGGAGCTGTTTTTT	CASGSEVFGELFF
.	.	13	TRBV10-3	TRBJ2-2	TGTGCCATCAGACCGGTCCGGAGCGGGGAGCTGTTTTTT	CAIRPVRSGELFF
.	.	17	TRBV21-1	TRBJ2-2	TGTGCCAGCAGCAAAGAGCGTCGACTCTCCTACACCGGGGAGCTGTTTTTT	CASSKERRLSYTGELFF
.	.	13	TRBV9	TRBJ2-1	TGTGCCAGCAGCACCGGGACTTACAATGAGCAGTTCTTC	CASSTGTYNEQFF
once	.	13	TRBV27	TRBJ2-3	TGTGCCAGCCGGAACAGGGACTCAGATACGCAGTATTTT	CASRNRDSDTQYF
.	.	16	TRBV15	TRBJ1-3	TGTGCCACCAGCCTGGAGAGGGTTCCAGCCGGAAACACCATATATTTT	CATSLERVPAGNTIYF
.	.	13	TRBV5-4	TRBJ2-7	TGTGCCAGCAGCTTCCGGAGTGGGGACGAGCAGTACTTC	CASSFRSGDEQYF
.	.	16	TRBV9	TRBJ2-5	TGTGCCAGCAGCATCGGACTCGCAAAGTACCAAGAGACCCAGTACTTC	CASSIGLAKYQETQYF
.	.	15	TRBV11-2	TRBJ1-5	TGTGCCAGCAGCTCTCGCCCGGGATTTGATCAGCCCCAGCATTTT	CASSSRPGFDQPQHF
.	.	15	TRBV5-6	TRBJ2-1	TGTGCCAGCAGCTTGGGCACGCTAGCCTACAATGAGCAGTTCTTC	CASSLGTLAYNEQFF
.	.	17	TRBV5-1	TRBJ2-1	TGCGCCAGCAGCTTGGGGGGAGAGGTTCCCAACTACAATGAGCAGTTCTTC	CASSLGGEVPNYNEQFF
.	.	15	TRBV28	TRBJ2-7	TGTGCCAGCAGTCCTCCGGGAATAAGCTCCTACGAGCAGTACTTC	CASSPPGISSYEQYF
.	.	13	TRBV10-1	TRBJ1-4	TGCGCCAGCAGCCGGAGCCACAGTGAAAAACTGTTTTTT	CASSRSHSEKLFF
.	.	15	TRBV9	TRBJ2-1	TGTGCCAGCAGCCCCCAGTTAGCGGCATACAATGAGCAGTTCTTC	CASSPQLAAYNEQFF
once	.	14	TRBV5-1	TRBJ1-4	TGCGCCAGCAGCTTGGCATGGGGGAATGAAAAACTGTTTTTT	CASSLAWGNEKLFF
.	.	17	TRBV19	TRBJ2-3	TGTGCCAGTACCACAATCGGGACTCACGCAGGCCCAGATACGCAGTATTTT	CASTTIGTHAGPDTQYF
.	.	14	TRBV19	TRBJ1-2	TGTGCCAGTTCTAACGGAAGCAGGAAGAATGGCTACACCTTC	CASSNGSRKNGYTF
.	TRBD2	15	TRBV7-2	TRBJ2-2	TGTGCCAGCAGCTTCCTAGCGGGAGTTAACGGGGAGCTGTTTTTT	CASSFLAGVNGELFF
.	.	15	TRBV5-4	TRBJ1-4	TGTGCCAGCAGCGGGGAACAGGGTAAACAAGAAAAACTGTTTTTT	CASSGEQGKQEKLFF
once	.	15	TRBV4-1	TRBJ2-7	TGCGCCAGCAGCCAACCGACAGGATCTTCCTACGAGCAGTACTTC	CASSQPTGSSYEQYF
.	.	17	TRBV5-1	TRBJ2-2	TGCGCCAGCAGCAAGGACGCGGATCCCACGAACACCGGGGAGCTGTTTTTT	CASSKDADPTNTGELFF
.	.	14	TRBV5-5	TRBJ1-1	TGTGCCAGCAGACTTATGGACGGGAGAGCTGAAGCTTTCTTT	CASRLMDGRAEAFF
.	TRBD1	13	TRBV25-1	TRBJ1-2	TGTGCCAGCAGTCTGACAGGGAACTATGGCTACACCTTC	CASSLTGNYGYTF
.	.	13	TRBV5-1	TRBJ2-5	TGCGCCAGCAGCTCTACATGGCAAGAGACCCAGTACTTC	CASSSTWQETQYF
.	TRBD2	15	TRBV11-3	TRBJ2-3	TGTGCCAGCAGCGGGGGAGGGACTAGCACAGATACGCAGTATTTT	CASSGGGTSTDTQYF
.	.	14	TRBV11-2	TRBJ1-1	TGTGCCAGCAGTCTTATAGGGGCGAACACTGAAGCTTTCTTT	CASSLIGANTEAFF
.	.	17	TRBV30	TRBJ1-1	TGTGCCTGGGACCGTATTTTATTAGGCAGACTATTAAATGAAGCTTTCTTT	CAWDRILLGRLLNEAFF
.	TRBD1	14	TRBV10-2	TRBJ1-2	TGCGCCAGCGGAGGGACAGCGCGAGGCTATGGCTACACCTTC	CASGGTARGYGYTF
once	.	15	TRBV27	TRBJ2-1	TGTGCCAGCAGTAAAGGACCCGGGACCTACAATGAGCAGTTCTTC	CASSKGPGTYNEQFF